This passage covers 9 T cell receptor beta chains from one sample sequenced in a study of OX40 agonist ivuxolimab in advanced cancers. The protocol was immunoSEQ multiplex PCR, while the TCRdb copy is restricted to in-frame clones and leaves out a portion. The sample holds about 46,000 clones, around 86% seen once. This material consisted of CD4+ or CD8+ T cells sorted from blood, taken in a trial of the OX40 agonist ivuxolimab. The receptors were sampled from an adult with an advanced solid tumor such as melanoma, head and neck, liver or kidney cancer.

The chain uses TRBV11-2 and TRBJ2-2, with D perhaps matching TRBD2 (5 bases). Germline CDR1 SGHAT, CDR2 FQNNGV. The CDR3 runs to 16 residues. V lost 5 bases and J 1 base, leaving 14 bases between the germline ends. As DNA, the CDR3 is TGTGCCAGCAGCCAAAACGGACTGAAGAACACCGGGGAGCTGTTTTTT. As protein: CASSQNGLKNTGELFF.

This clone has a single count. The chain couples TRBV7-9 to TRBJ2-5, with 7 bases that match TRBD1. CDR1 and CDR2 (germline): SEHNR, FQNEAQ (reference sequence). The CDR3 spans 15 residues. Trimming at V came to 3 bases and at J to 1 base, leaving 5 bases not matched to a gene. The CDR3, as DNA: TGTGCCAGCAGCTTGAGACAGGGATTCCAAGAGACCCAGTACTTC. This translates into CASSLRQGFQETQYF.

The chain recombines TRBV19 with TRBJ1-5, with unresolved D. The CDR3 sequence is 14 residues long. Trimming removed 4 bases at V and 2 bases at J, with 9 bases between. Germline-derived CDR1 and CDR2 are LNHDA and SQIVND (reference sequence). The CDR3 loop reads CASSRGLGNQPQHF. As DNA, the CDR3 is TGTGCCAGTAGTAGAGGTCTGGGCAATCAGCCCCAGCATTTT.

This sequence joins TRBV10-3 and TRBJ2-5; 8 bases map to TRBD2. Germline CDR1 is ENHRY and CDR2 is SYGVKD. With V trimmed by 0 bases and J by 13 bases, 13 bases remained unmatched. The CDR3 runs 15 residues. CDR3 sequence reads: CAISESLSSGGRSYF. In DNA form, the CDR3 reads TGTGCCATCAGTGAGTCCTTGTCCAGCGGGGGCCGCTCGTACTTC.

The sample holds a few counts of this clone. Other DNA sequences from this sample encode an identical CDR3 as well. This chain uses TRBV9 with TRBJ1-2; D gene uncertain. The CDR3 covers 14 residues. Germline values: CDR1 SGDLS, CDR2 YYNGEE. Trimming stripped 0 bases from V and 0 bases from J, with 6 bases between. The CDR3 loop is CASSVGTANYGYTF. For the CDR3, the DNA is TGTGCCAGCAGCGTAGGAACAGCTAACTATGGCTACACCTTC.

The chain combines TRBV28 with TRBJ1-5, with 7 nucleotides matching TRBD1. The germline gives CDR1 MDHEN, CDR2 SYDVKM. The CDR3 consists of 14 residues. The V gene end was trimmed by 3 bases and the J gene end by 4 bases; junction bases not matched to a gene: 3. The CDR3 DNA sequence: TGTGCCAGCAGTTTGACAGGGTCTAATCAGCCCCAGCATTTT. This gives the protein CASSLTGSNQPQHF.

This rearrangement joins TRBV4-1 to TRBJ1-6; 8 nucleotides align to TRBD1. The CDR3 is 17 amino acids. V gave up 4 bases and J gave up 5 bases; unmatched junction bases: 10. Per the germline V gene, CDR1 is MGHRA and CDR2 is YSYEKL. The CDR3 here is CASSLRAKTGDNSPLHF. The CDR3 DNA follows: TGCGCCAGCAGCCTTAGAGCTAAGACAGGGGATAATTCACCCCTCCACTTT.

This clone was picked up a small number of times. The genes are TRBV7-6 and TRBJ1-5; unclear D gene. The V gene's germline CDR1 is SGHVS and CDR2 FNYEAQ. The V gene lost 1 base and the J gene lost 6 bases, with 7 bases spanning the gap. CDR3 size: 13 residues. The CDR3 sequence: CASSLGAGQPQHF. The CDR3 coding sequence is TGTGCCAGCAGCTTAGGGGCTGGTCAGCCCCAGCATTTT.

The rearrangement links TRBV5-1 to TRBJ1-3; D gene uncertain. The germline V and J ends were trimmed by 3 bases and 0 bases, with 13 bases remaining between them. Per the germline V gene, CDR1 is SGHRS and CDR2 is YFSETQ. The CDR3 runs 16 residues. The CDR3 sequence: CASSYDASGSGNTIYF. The CDR3 nucleotides read TGCGCCAGCAGCTACGATGCGTCCGGCTCTGGAAACACCATATATTTT.